Listed below are T cell receptor beta chains from one sample, sequenced in a study of response to subunit inactivated influenza vaccine. Each CDR3 protein gets one entry after TCRdb re-called the RT-PCR reads with MiXCR. The table shows fewer than 600,000 distinct CDR3 sequences, with approximately 7.8% occurring only once. Specimen: PBMCs from blood, collected around 25 months after vaccination. These receptors all stem from a man aged 45 to 70 who received an inactivated influenza vaccine. Each CDR3 is given with its conserved first and last residue. The D gene is left open where the match is weak. The size entry is marked missing in some rows and otherwise reads once, few, many or a size class.

TRBV5-6	many	.	TRBJ2-7	TGTGCCAGCAGCTTGGACAGCCCCTACGAGCAGTACTTC	CASSLDSPYEQYF
TRBV12-3/TRBV12-4	many	TRBD1	TRBJ1-5	TGTGCCAGCAGTCTCCGGGACAGACTGGAGCCCCAGCATTTT	CASSLRDRLEPQHF
TRBV4-3	few	.	TRBJ1-6	TGCGCCAGCAGCCGAGCGAGGACGGAAAATTCACCCCTCCACTTT	CASSRARTENSPLHF
TRBV10-3	many	.	TRBJ2-2	TGTGCCTTACGGGACTCCACCGGGGAGCTGTTTTTT	CALRDSTGELFF
TRBV2	few	.	TRBJ1-4	TGTGCCAGCAGTGAGCAGACAGGTGGTGAAAAACTGTTTTTT	CASSEQTGGEKLFF
TRBV11-3	.	TRBD1	TRBJ2-2	TGTGCCAGCAGCGGACAGGGGGCAAACACCGGGGAGCTGTTTTTT	CASSGQGANTGELFF
TRBV4-2	few	.	TRBJ2-2	TGTGCCAGCAGCCAAGATATCTTGTTGGCCGGGGAGCTGTTTTTT	CASSQDILLAGELFF
TRBV25-1	.	.	TRBJ2-7	TGTGCCAGCAGTGAACGGACAACAGCCTCCTACGAGCAGTACTTC	CASSERTTASYEQYF
TRBV4-1	few	TRBD1	TRBJ1-6	TGCGCCAGCAGCCACCCGGGACAGGGAAGATCACCCCTCCACTTT	CASSHPGQGRSPLHF
TRBV20-1	.	TRBD2	TRBJ2-6	TGCAGTGCAACGAGCGGGGGTAGTGCCCTTGGGGCCAACGTCCTGATTTTC	CSATSGGSALGANVLIF
TRBV7-9	few	.	TRBJ1-4	TGTGCCAGCAGCTCTAGACGGTCTAATGAAAAACTGTTTTTT	CASSSRRSNEKLFF
TRBV12-3/TRBV12-4	.	TRBD2	TRBJ2-5	TGTGCCAGCAGTTTTACTAGCGGGAGAGAGACCCAGTACTTC	CASSFTSGRETQYF
TRBV20-1	few	TRBD2	TRBJ2-3	TGCAGTGCTACGAGGCCGACTAGCGGGAGGAGGGACACGCAGTATTTT	CSATRPTSGRRDTQYF
TRBV24-1	.	.	TRBJ2-3	TGTGCCACCAGTGAGGTCAGGGGATCGTCAGATACGCAGTATTTT	CATSEVRGSSDTQYF
TRBV4-2	many	.	TRBJ1-2	TGTGCCAGCAGCCAAGAGAGCGGCTATGGCTACACCTTC	CASSQESGYGYTF
TRBV6-5	.	.	TRBJ2-4	TGTGCCAGCAGTTTAGGGACGAGAAACATTCAGTACTTC	CASSLGTRNIQYF
TRBV7-8	many	.	TRBJ1-3	TGTGCCAGCAGCGGCTCTGGAAACACCATATATTTT	CASSGSGNTIYF
TRBV11-3	.	.	TRBJ1-1	TGTGCCAGCAGCTTAGGAACGGGGCGCACTGAAGCTTTCTTT	CASSLGTGRTEAFF
TRBV29-1	.	TRBD1	TRBJ2-5	TGCAGCGTTGTTCCTAATCGAGGGACAGGGGGCAGGGAGACCCAGTACTTC	CSVVPNRGTGGRETQYF
TRBV7-2	many	TRBD2	TRBJ2-7	TGTGCCAGCAGCTTACTAGCGGGGACCCCCTACGAGCAGTACTTC	CASSLLAGTPYEQYF
TRBV29-1	.	.	TRBJ2-5	TGCAGCGGAACCCGGGCTCTTGGAGAGACCCAGTACTTC	CSGTRALGETQYF
TRBV5-1	many	.	TRBJ2-1	TGCGCCAGCAGCTTACGAGACTACAATGAGCAGTTCTTC	CASSLRDYNEQFF
TRBV20-1	many	TRBD2	TRBJ2-3	TGCAGTGCTAGTTCTAGCGGGGTGAACACAGATACGCAGTATTTT	CSASSSGVNTDTQYF
TRBV7-2	many	.	TRBJ2-1	TGTGCCAGCAGCCTCCAGGACAGCGGTGAGCAGTTCTTC	CASSLQDSGEQFF
TRBV4-1	many	.	TRBJ2-1	TGCGCCAGCAGCCAAGGGCAGGTTAGCTACAATGAGCAGTTCTTC	CASSQGQVSYNEQFF
TRBV20-1	.	TRBD1	TRBJ1-5	TGCAGTGCCCCCAGGACAGGAGGTCAGCGCAATCAGCCCCAGCATTTT	CSAPRTGGQRNQPQHF
TRBV5-5	many	.	TRBJ2-2	TGTGCCAGCAGCTCCTTTAATACAGGACCCACCGGGGAGCTGTTTTTT	CASSSFNTGPTGELFF
TRBV20-1	few	.	TRBJ2-1	TGCAGTGCTAGACGGGGGGCGCGGTCCTACAATGAGCAGTTCTTC	CSARRGARSYNEQFF
TRBV6-1	many	.	TRBJ1-3	TGTGCCAGCAGTCCCCGTCGCTCTGGAAACACCATATATTTT	CASSPRRSGNTIYF
TRBV28	many	TRBD1	TRBJ1-2	TGTGCCAGCAAATTAAACAGGGGATATAACTATGGCTACACCTTC	CASKLNRGYNYGYTF
TRBV5-1	many	.	TRBJ1-2	TGCGCCAGCAGCCGGGCGGACCGCGGCTATGGCTACACCTTC	CASSRADRGYGYTF
TRBV27	few	TRBD2	TRBJ2-3	TGTGCCAGCAGTTGGGATCTAGCGGGTGGGTCGGATACGCAGTATTTT	CASSWDLAGGSDTQYF
TRBV4-2	few	.	TRBJ1-1	TGTGCCAGCAGCCAATACCAGGGATCGACTGAAGCTTTCTTT	CASSQYQGSTEAFF
TRBV12-3/TRBV12-4	many	TRBD1	TRBJ1-3	TGTGCCAGCAGTTTATTGGACAGGGGGCCTGGAAACACCATATATTTT	CASSLLDRGPGNTIYF
TRBV24-1	.	.	TRBJ2-4	TGTGCCACCAGTGACCCCGGACCTACAAACATTCAGTACTTC	CATSDPGPTNIQYF
TRBV12-3/TRBV12-4	few	TRBD2	TRBJ2-7	TGTGCCAGCAGTTTGGGACTAGCGGGAGTGGAGCAGTACTTC	CASSLGLAGVEQYF
TRBV27	few	.	TRBJ1-1	TGTGCCAGCACCCCCGTAGGGGGAATTACTGAAGCTTTCTTT	CASTPVGGITEAFF
TRBV30	few	.	TRBJ2-1	TGTGCCTGGAGTGTATTCGGCCGCAAATACAATGAGCAGTTCTTC	CAWSVFGRKYNEQFF
TRBV13	few	TRBD1	TRBJ2-1	TGTGCCAGCAGCGTGTGGACAGGCCTCGATGAGCAGTTCTTC	CASSVWTGLDEQFF
TRBV6-5	.	TRBD1	TRBJ2-7	TGTGCCAGCAGTTATGACAGGGCCCACGAGCAGTACTTC	CASSYDRAHEQYF
TRBV7-9	few	.	TRBJ2-2	TGTGCCAGCAGCTTAGCGTGGGGGGAGTCCACCGGGGAGCTGTTTTTT	CASSLAWGESTGELFF
TRBV4-1	few	.	TRBJ1-2	TGCGCCAGCAGCCAAACTGTGACAGGTGGCTACACCTTC	CASSQTVTGGYTF
TRBV10-3	.	.	TRBJ2-1	TGTGCCATCAGTGAGTCAGGAGGCAGGGATGGGGAGCAGTTCTTC	CAISESGGRDGEQFF
TRBV29-1	.	.	TRBJ1-2	TGCAGCGTTGGAAGGGGCCAGAACTATGGCTACACCTTC	CSVGRGQNYGYTF
TRBV7-9	.	.	TRBJ2-2	TGTGCCAGCAGCCCATTCAGGGGAGGCACCGGGGAGCTGTTTTTT	CASSPFRGGTGELFF
TRBV6-2/TRBV6-3	.	TRBD1	TRBJ1-5	TGTGCCAGCAGTTCCCCCGGGACAGGGAGGCCCCAGCATTTT	CASSSPGTGRPQHF
TRBV30	.	.	TRBJ2-2	TGTGCCTGGAATCGGAGGATGGAATTGACCGGGGAGCTGTTTTTT	CAWNRRMELTGELFF
TRBV7-2	few	.	TRBJ2-2	TGTGCCAGCACTATTACGGGCGGAGGCGGGGAGCTGTTTTTT	CASTITGGGGELFF
TRBV6-1	.	TRBD2	TRBJ2-1	TGTGCCAGCGGCGAGCGGGGGGGCTACAATGAGCAGTTCTTC	CASGERGGYNEQFF
TRBV5-1	few	TRBD1	TRBJ2-1	TGCGCCAGCAGCTTGAGCACAGGGGGCCACAATGAGCAGTTCTTC	CASSLSTGGHNEQFF
TRBV11-2	.	TRBD1	TRBJ2-5	TGTGCCAGCAGCTCCCTAGGACAGGGCCAAGAGACCCAGTACTTC	CASSSLGQGQETQYF
TRBV6-2/TRBV6-3	few	TRBD2	TRBJ2-3	TGTGCCAGCAGTTACTCGAAAGGGCTAGCGGGAGTGAAAGGTACAGATACGCAGTATTTT	CASSYSKGLAGVKGTDTQYF
TRBV7-8	many	.	TRBJ2-1	TGTGCCAGCAGCTTAGAGGTATCTCCACTTCAATCGAAGCAGTTCTTC	CASSLEVSPLQSKQFF
TRBV5-1	.	TRBD2	TRBJ2-3	TGCGCCAGCAGCCGCGGGGGACTAGGGGGTACAGATACGCAGTATTTT	CASSRGGLGGTDTQYF
TRBV7-6	.	TRBD1	TRBJ1-6	TGTGCCAGCAGCCGGGACAGGGGGCTGGGGTCACCCCTCCACTTT	CASSRDRGLGSPLHF